This record looks at one T cell receptor (beta chain) sequence and its context. The antigen is unknown. V was pared by 1 base and J by 5 bases, with 3 bases of the junction left unmatched. CDR3 length equals 15 residues. Germline V gene sequence: CDR1 SEHNR, CDR2 FQNEAQ (reference sequence). This entry is derived from a study of T cells after yellow fever vaccination. Study-level findings and limits: A weaker secondary response peaked on day 5, the primary on day 15. Abundant bulk-population clonotypes could contaminate the FACS-sorted repertoires. Subsequent booster samples again held most clones from primary vaccination (roughly 95% CD4, 85% to 90% CD8).

Production of TCR cDNA was by 5'RACE template switching, which also added a universal primer site and UMIs. From the 5' RACE reads, TCRdb called clonotypes with MiXCR, one entry per CDR3 protein. Counted here are over 300,000 distinct CDR3 sequences, approximately 3.8% occurring once; the ten biggest clones make up roughly a quarter. This chain joins TRBV7-9 and TRBJ2-1; 9 bases align to TRBD1. This TCR was recovered from a man younger than 35 who received the YFV17D yellow fever vaccine. Sequencing was performed on PBMCs, taken on the day of the yellow fever booster vaccination. DNA of the CDR3: TGTGCCAGCAGCTTAGTGGACAGGGGCAACAATGAGCAGTTCTTC. Its protein is CASSLVDRGNNEQFF.